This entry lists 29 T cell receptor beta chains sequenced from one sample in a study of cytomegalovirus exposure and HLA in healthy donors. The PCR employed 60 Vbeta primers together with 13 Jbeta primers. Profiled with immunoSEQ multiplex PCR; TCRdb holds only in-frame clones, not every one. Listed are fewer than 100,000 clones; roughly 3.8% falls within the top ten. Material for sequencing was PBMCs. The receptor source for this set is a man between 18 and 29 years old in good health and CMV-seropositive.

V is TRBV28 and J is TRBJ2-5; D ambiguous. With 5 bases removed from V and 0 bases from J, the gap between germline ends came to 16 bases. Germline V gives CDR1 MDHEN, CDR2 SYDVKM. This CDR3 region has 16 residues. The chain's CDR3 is CASSTSQIRYQETQYF. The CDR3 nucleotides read TGTGCCAGCAGTACCTCACAGATTAGGTACCAAGAGACCCAGTACTTC.

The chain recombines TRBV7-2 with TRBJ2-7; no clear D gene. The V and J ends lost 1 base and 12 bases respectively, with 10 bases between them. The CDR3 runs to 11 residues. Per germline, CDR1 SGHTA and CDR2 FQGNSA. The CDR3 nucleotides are TGTGCCAGCAGCTTAGACTCTCTGCCGTACTTC. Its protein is CASSLDSLPYF.

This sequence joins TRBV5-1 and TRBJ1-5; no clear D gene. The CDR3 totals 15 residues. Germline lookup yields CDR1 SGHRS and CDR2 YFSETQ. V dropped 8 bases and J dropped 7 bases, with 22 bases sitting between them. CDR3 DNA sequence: TGCGCCAGGGCCCCCCGGAGGCCCCTTAAACAGCCCCAGCATTTT. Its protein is CARAPRRPLKQPQHF. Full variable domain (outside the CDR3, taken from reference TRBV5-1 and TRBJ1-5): KAGVTQTPRYLIKTRGQQVTLSCSPISGHRSVSWYQQTPGQGLQFLFEYFSETQRNKGNFPGRFSGRQFSNSRSEMNVSTLELGDSALYLCARAPRRPLKQPQHFGDGTRLSIL.

This CDR3 reads CASSQGQGHSPLHF. CDR3 sequence (DNA): TGCGCCAGCAGCCAGGGACAGGGGCACTCACCCCTCCACTTT. The gene calls are TRBV4-1 and TRBJ1-6; 10 bases match TRBD1. The CDR3 is made up of 14 amino acids. With 3 bases clipped from V and 10 bases from J, the junction kept 3 bases outside the gene matches. Germline V gene lookup returns CDR1 MGHRA and CDR2 YSYEKL.

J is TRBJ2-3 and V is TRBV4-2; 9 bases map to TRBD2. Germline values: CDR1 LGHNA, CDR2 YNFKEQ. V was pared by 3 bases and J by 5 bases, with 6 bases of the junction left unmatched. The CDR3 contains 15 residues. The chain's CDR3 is CASSQRGGQGDTQYF. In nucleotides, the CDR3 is TGTGCCAGCAGCCAGCGGGGGGGCCAGGGAGATACGCAGTATTTT.

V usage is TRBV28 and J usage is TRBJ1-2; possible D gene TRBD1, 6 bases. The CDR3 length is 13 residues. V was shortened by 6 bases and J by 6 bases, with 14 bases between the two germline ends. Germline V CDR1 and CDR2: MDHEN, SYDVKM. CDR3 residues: CASRSGQGNGYTF. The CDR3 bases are TGTGCCAGCAGATCGGGCCAGGGGAATGGCTACACCTTC.

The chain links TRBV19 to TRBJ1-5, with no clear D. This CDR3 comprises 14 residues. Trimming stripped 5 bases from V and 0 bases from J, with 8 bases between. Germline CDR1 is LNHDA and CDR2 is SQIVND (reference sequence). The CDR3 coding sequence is TGTGCCAGTAGTCGAGGTACTAGCAATCAGCCCCAGCATTTT. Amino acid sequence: CASSRGTSNQPQHF.

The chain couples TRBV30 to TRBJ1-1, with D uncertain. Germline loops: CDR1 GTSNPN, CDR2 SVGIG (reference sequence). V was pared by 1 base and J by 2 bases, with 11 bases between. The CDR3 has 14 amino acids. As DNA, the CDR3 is TGTGCCTGGAGTGCCCTTAGTAGAAACACTGAAGCTTTCTTT. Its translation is CAWSALSRNTEAFF.

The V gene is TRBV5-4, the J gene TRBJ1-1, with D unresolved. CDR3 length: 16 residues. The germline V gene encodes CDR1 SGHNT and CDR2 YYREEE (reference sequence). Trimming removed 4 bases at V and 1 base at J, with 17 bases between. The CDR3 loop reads CASSLGPQGGNTEAFF. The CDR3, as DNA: TGTGCCAGCAGCCTAGGGCCCCAAGGAGGGAACACTGAAGCTTTCTTT.

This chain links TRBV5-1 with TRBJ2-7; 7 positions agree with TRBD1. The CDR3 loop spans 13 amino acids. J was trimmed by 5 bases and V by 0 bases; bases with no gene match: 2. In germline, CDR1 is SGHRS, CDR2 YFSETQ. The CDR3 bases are TGCGCCAGCAGCTTGGAGACAGGGAACGAGCAGTACTTC. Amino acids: CASSLETGNEQYF.

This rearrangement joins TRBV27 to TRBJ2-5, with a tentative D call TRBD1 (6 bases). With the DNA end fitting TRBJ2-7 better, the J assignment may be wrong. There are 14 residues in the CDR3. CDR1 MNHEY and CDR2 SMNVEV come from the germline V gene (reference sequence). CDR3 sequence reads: CASRSAGASYEQYF. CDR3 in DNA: TGTGCCAGCAGATCCGCAGGGGCGTCCTACGAGCAGTACTTC.

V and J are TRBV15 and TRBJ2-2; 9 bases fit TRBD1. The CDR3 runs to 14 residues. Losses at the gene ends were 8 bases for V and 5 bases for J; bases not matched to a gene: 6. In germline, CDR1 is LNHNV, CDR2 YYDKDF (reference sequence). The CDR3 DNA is TGTGCCACCGGACCCGGGACAGGGACCGGGGAGCTGTTTTTT. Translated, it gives CATGPGTGTGELFF.

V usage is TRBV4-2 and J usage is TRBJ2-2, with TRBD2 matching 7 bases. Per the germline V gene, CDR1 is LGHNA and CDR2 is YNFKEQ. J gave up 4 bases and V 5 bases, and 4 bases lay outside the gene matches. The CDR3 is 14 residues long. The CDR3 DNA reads TGTGCCAGCAGCGCGGGACTAATCACCGGGGAGCTGTTTTTT. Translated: CASSAGLITGELFF.

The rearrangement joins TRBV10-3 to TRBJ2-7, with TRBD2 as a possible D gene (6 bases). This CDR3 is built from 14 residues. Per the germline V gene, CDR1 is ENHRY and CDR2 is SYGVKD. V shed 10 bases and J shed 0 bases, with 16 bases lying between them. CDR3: CATTDSGLSYEQYF. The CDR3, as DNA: TGTGCCACGACCGATAGCGGTCTCTCCTACGAGCAGTACTTC.

The CDR3 nucleotides read TGTGCCAGCAGTAGTAGGGACAGGGATGGCTACACCTTC. This encodes CASSSRDRDGYTF. J is TRBJ1-2 and V is TRBV7-8, with 9 bases aligning to TRBD1. This CDR3 spans 13 amino acids. V gave up 6 bases and J gave up 6 bases; unmatched junction bases: 5. Germline CDR1 is SGHVS and CDR2 is FQNEAQ.

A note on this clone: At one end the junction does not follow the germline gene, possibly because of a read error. CDR3 amino acids: CASSYSYRERHF. CDR3 bases: TGTGCCAGCAGTTACTCGTACAGGGAGCGACACTTC. The V and J genes are TRBV28 and TRBJ2-5; possibly TRBD1 for D (6 bases). The CDR3 loop spans 12 amino acids. The germline CDR1 and CDR2 sequences are MDHEN and SYDVKM.

The DNA for the CDR3 is TGTGCCAGTAGCCCGGGGCAGGGGCTTAATTCACCCCTCCACTTT. This encodes CASSPGQGLNSPLHF. The chain uses TRBV19 and TRBJ1-6; weak D call: TRBD1 (6 bases). Germline V gene sequence: CDR1 LNHDA, CDR2 SQIVND (reference sequence). The V end was cut by 6 bases, the J end by 6 bases, with 15 bases between. This CDR3 has 15 amino acids. The whole variable domain, remainder taken from reference TRBV19 and TRBJ1-6, is DGGITQSPKYLFRKEGQNVTLSCEQNLNHDAMYWYRQDPGQGLRLIYYSQIVNDFQKGDIAEGYSVSREKKESFPLTVTSAQKNPTAFYLCASSPGQGLNSPLHFGNGTRLTVT.

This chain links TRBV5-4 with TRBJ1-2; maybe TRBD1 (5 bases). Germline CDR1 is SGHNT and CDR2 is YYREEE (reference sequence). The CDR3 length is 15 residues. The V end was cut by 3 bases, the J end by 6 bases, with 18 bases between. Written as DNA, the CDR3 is TGTGCCAGCAGCTCACAGATAACAGGTACCCATGGCTACACCTTC. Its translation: CASSSQITGTHGYTF. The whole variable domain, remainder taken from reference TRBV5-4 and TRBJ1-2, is ETGVTQSPTHLIKTRGQQVTLRCSSQSGHNTVSWYQQALGQGPQFIFQYYREEENGRGNFPPRFSGLQFPNYSSELNVNALELDDSALYLCASSSQITGTHGYTFGSGTRLTVV.

This chain's CDR3 is CASSLELGTGAYEQYF. The CDR3 nucleotides are TGTGCCAGCAGCCTGGAGTTAGGGACAGGAGCCTACGAGCAGTACTTC. V and J are TRBV5-8 and TRBJ2-7; TRBD1 matches 8 bases. Germline CDR1 and CDR2: SGHTS and YDEGEE. The junction had 11 bases not matched to a gene; V was cut back by 4 bases and J by 2 bases. The CDR3 runs 16 residues.

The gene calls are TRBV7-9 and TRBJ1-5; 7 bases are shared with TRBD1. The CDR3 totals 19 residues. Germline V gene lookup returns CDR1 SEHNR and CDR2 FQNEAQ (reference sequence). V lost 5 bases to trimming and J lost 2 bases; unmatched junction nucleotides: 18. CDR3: CASSRSIGAGGTGNQPQHF. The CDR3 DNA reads TGTGCCAGCAGCCGAAGCATAGGGGCAGGGGGGACGGGCAATCAGCCCCAGCATTTT.

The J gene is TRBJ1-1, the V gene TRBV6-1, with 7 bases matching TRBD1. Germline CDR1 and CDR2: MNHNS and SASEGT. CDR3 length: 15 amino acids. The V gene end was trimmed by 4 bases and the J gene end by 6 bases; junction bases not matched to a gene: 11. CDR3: CASSGQGLVIAEAFF. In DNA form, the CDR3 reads TGTGCCAGCAGTGGACAGGGATTGGTTATCGCTGAAGCTTTCTTT.

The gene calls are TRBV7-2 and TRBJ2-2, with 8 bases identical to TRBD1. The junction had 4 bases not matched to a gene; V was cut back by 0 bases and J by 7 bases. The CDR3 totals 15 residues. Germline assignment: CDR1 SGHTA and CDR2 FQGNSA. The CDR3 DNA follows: TGTGCCAGCAGCTTAGCGGACAGGGCCGGCGGGGAGCTGTTTTTT. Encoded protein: CASSLADRAGGELFF.

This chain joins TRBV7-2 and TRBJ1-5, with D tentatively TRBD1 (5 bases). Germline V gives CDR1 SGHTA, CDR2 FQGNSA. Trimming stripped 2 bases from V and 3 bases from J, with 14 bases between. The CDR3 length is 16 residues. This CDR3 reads CASSLNGGGNNQPQHF. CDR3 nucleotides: TGTGCCAGCAGCTTAAACGGGGGTGGGAACAATCAGCCCCAGCATTTT.

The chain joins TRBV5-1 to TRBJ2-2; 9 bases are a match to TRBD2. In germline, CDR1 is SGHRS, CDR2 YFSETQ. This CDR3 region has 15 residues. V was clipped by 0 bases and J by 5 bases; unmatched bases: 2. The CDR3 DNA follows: TGCGCCAGCAGCTTGGATAGCGGGGGTACCGGGGAGCTGTTTTTT. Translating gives CASSLDSGGTGELFF.

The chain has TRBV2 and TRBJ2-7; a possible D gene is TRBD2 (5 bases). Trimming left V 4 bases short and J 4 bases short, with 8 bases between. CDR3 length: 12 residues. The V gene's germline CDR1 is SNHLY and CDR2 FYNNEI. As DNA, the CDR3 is TGTGCCAGCAGTGGGACTCCATACGAGCAGTACTTC. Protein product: CASSGTPYEQYF.

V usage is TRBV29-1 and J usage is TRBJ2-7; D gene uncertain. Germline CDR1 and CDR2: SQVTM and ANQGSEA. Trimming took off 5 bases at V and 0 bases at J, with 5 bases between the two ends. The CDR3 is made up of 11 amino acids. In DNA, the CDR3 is TGCAGCGTTCAATTCTCCTACGAGCAGTACTTC. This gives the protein CSVQFSYEQYF.

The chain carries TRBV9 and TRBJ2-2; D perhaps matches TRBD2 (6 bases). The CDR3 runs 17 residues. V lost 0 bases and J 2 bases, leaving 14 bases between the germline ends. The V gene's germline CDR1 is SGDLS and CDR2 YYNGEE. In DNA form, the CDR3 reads TGTGCCAGCAGCGTAGGCTGGTGGGGACTTAACACCGGGGAGCTGTTTTTT. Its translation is CASSVGWWGLNTGELFF.

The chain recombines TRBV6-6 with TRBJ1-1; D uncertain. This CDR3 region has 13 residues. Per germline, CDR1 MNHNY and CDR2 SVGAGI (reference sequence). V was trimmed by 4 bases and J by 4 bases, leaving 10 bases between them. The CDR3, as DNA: TGTGCCAGCAGTTTCCCAGGTACCACTGAAGCTTTCTTT. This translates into CASSFPGTTEAFF.

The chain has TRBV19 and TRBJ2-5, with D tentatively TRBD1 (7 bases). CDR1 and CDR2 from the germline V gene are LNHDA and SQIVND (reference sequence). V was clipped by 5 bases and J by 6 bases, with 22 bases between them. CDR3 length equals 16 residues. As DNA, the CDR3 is TGTGCCAGTAGTGGGGAGACAGGGAGGATGAGGAAGACCCAGTACTTC. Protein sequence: CASSGETGRMRKTQYF.